The 22 T cell receptor beta chains below come from one sample, sequenced in a study of identical twins. TCRdb analysed the 5' RACE reads with MiXCR anew, one entry per CDR3 protein. Of roughly 250,000 distinct CDR3 sequences in the sample, more than 12% are singletons; the top ten hold 7% to 9%. The material sequenced was memory (CD45RO+) T cells sorted from blood. The receptor source for this set is a woman aged 18-29 years in good health.

In DNA, the CDR3 is TGTGCCAGCACCGTGAGAGGGGACACCGGGGAGCTGTTTTTT. This encodes CASTVRGDTGELFF. The rearrangement joins TRBV12-3 or TRBV12-4 to TRBJ2-2; perhaps D is TRBD1 or TRBD2 (5 bases each). V shed 7 bases and J shed 3 bases, with 12 bases lying between them. The CDR3 has 14 amino acids.

This sequence joins TRBV20-1 and TRBJ2-5, with D perhaps assigned TRBD1 or TRBD2 (5 bases each). The CDR3 is 13 residues long. The V and J ends lost 5 bases and 2 bases respectively, with 12 bases between them. From germline, CDR1 is DFQATT and CDR2 SNEGSKA (reference sequence). This CDR3 reads CSAFPGHQETQYF. The CDR3 DNA follows: TGCAGTGCTTTCCCGGGGCATCAAGAGACCCAGTACTTC.

The genes are TRBV6-5 and TRBJ1-1, with D possibly TRBD1 on 6 matching bases. In germline, CDR1 is MNHEY, CDR2 SVGAGI. This CDR3 has 15 residues. Trimming took 4 bases from V and 4 from J, leaving 16 bases between them. As DNA, the CDR3 is TGTGCCAGCAGTTTGGGGGCCGGGTGGGTCACTGAAGCTTTCTTT. It translates to CASSLGAGWVTEAFF.

This clonotype came up a few times. The rearrangement links TRBV4-2 to TRBJ2-5; perhaps TRBD2 as D (7 bases). The CDR3 sequence is 18 residues long. Per germline, CDR1 LGHNA and CDR2 YNFKEQ. V was cut by 0 bases and J by 2 bases, with 19 bases left in between. The CDR3 here is CASSQDLQRDTRQETQYF. CDR3 nucleotide sequence: TGTGCCAGCAGCCAAGATCTTCAGCGGGACACAAGACAAGAGACCCAGTACTTC.

This clonotype was observed a handful of times. Relative to the germline gene, one junction end is altered; a read error may explain this. The V call is TRBV7-9, the J call TRBJ2-3; D call uncertain. Germline CDR1 is SEHNR and CDR2 is FQNEAQ (reference sequence). This CDR3 comprises 12 residues. The CDR3 loop reads CASSPQGDTQYF. In DNA form, the CDR3 reads TGCGCCAGCAGCCCGCAAGGGGATACGCAGTATTTT.

The chain uses TRBV6-1 and TRBJ2-7, with D possibly TRBD1 on 5 matching bases. Germline CDR1 reads MNHNS; CDR2 reads SASEGT. Trimming shortened V by 5 bases and J by 3 bases, and 14 bases separated the two germline ends. The CDR3 consists of 14 residues. CDR3: CASSRAGQNYEQYF. The DNA for the CDR3 is TGTGCCAGCAGTCGGGCAGGGCAGAACTACGAGCAGTACTTC.

The chain uses TRBV7-3 and TRBJ2-2, with 7 bases identical to TRBD1. The J segment lost 5 bases and the V segment lost 5 bases, leaving 8 bases of the junction unmatched. Germline CDR1 is SGHTA and CDR2 is FQGTGA. The CDR3 runs 15 residues. This CDR3 reads CASSLRDSPTGELFF. In DNA form, the CDR3 reads TGTGCCAGCAGCCTCCGGGACAGCCCTACCGGGGAGCTGTTTTTT.

The chain uses TRBV28 and TRBJ1-2, with TRBD1 as a possible D gene (6 bases). The germline V and J ends were trimmed by 5 bases and 1 base, with 14 bases remaining between them. This CDR3 spans 15 amino acids. The germline CDR1 and CDR2 sequences are MDHEN and SYDVKM. In DNA form, the CDR3 reads TGTGCCAGCAGTAGGGGGTCCCCTAATAACTATGGCTACACCTTC. As protein: CASSRGSPNNYGYTF.

The chain uses TRBV7-2 and TRBJ2-5; D is undetermined. Germline V gene sequence: CDR1 SGHTA, CDR2 FQGNSA. V lost 4 bases to trimming and J lost 7 bases, with 16 bases between them. The CDR3 has 14 amino acids. In DNA form, the CDR3 reads TGTGCCAGCAGCTCGGAGTGGGGTCTAGGGACCCAGTACTTC. Amino acids: CASSSEWGLGTQYF.

This chain joins TRBV7-2 and TRBJ2-3, with 15 bases lining up with TRBD2. From germline, CDR1 is SGHTA and CDR2 FQGNSA. CDR3 size: 16 residues. V lost 5 bases to trimming and J lost 9 bases; unmatched junction nucleotides: 9. Here the CDR3 reads CASSRTSGGGSDTQYF. The CDR3 bases are TGTGCCAGCAGCCGGACTAGCGGGGGGGGAAGCGACACGCAGTATTTT.

In its sample, this clonotype was seen a few times. This chain links TRBV29-1 with TRBJ2-7; D not resolved. Germline lookup yields CDR1 SQVTM and CDR2 ANQGSEA. The V gene lost 1 base and the J gene lost 6 bases, with 7 bases spanning the gap. The CDR3 is 11 residues long. The CDR3 loop is CSVEVAREQYF. CDR3 nucleotide sequence: TGCAGCGTTGAAGTTGCCCGCGAGCAGTACTTC.

The rearrangement links TRBV2 to TRBJ2-7; 9 positions agree with TRBD2. This CDR3 is 14 amino acids long. In germline, CDR1 is SNHLY, CDR2 FYNNEI. The V segment lost 10 bases and the J segment 9 bases; nucleotides outside the gene matches: 16. The CDR3 reads CATTQGLAKPVQYF. The CDR3, as DNA: TGTGCCACCACTCAGGGACTAGCAAAGCCGGTGCAGTACTTC.

In this sample, this clonotype turned up a few times. The V call is TRBV15, the J call TRBJ1-5; no clear D gene. V lost 4 bases and J 1 base, leaving 5 bases between the germline ends. This CDR3 contains 13 residues. CDR1 LNHNV and CDR2 YYDKDF come from the germline V gene (reference sequence). CDR3 bases: TGTGCCACCAGCATGGAGAGCAATCAGCCCCAGCATTTT. Translating gives CATSMESNQPQHF.

The chain is built from TRBV5-4 and TRBJ1-1; D not resolved. V was trimmed by 4 bases and J by 7 bases, leaving 11 bases between them. CDR3 size: 12 residues. Germline V CDR1 and CDR2: SGHNT, YYREEE (reference sequence). The CDR3 loop reads CASSHDTFEAFF. DNA of the CDR3: TGTGCCAGCAGCCACGACACCTTTGAAGCTTTCTTT.

The chain joins TRBV12-5 to TRBJ2-3; D not certain. Germline-derived CDR1 and CDR2 are LGHNT and FRNRAP. V was cut by 0 bases and J by 4 bases, with 2 bases left in between. The CDR3 extends over 12 amino acids. The CDR3 loop is CASGLVPDTQYF. The CDR3 region has the DNA TGTGCTAGTGGTTTGGTACCAGATACGCAGTATTTT.

This clonotype showed up just a few times. This sequence joins TRBV11-2 and TRBJ1-5; no clear D. The ends were cut back, 2 bases at V and 3 bases at J, with 11 bases in the middle. This CDR3 has 15 residues. Per the germline V gene, CDR1 is SGHAT and CDR2 is FQNNGV. CDR3 in DNA: TGTGCCAGCAGCTTACGGGAGGGTAACAATCAGCCCCAGCATTTT. Its protein product is CASSLREGNNQPQHF.

This clonotype came up many times. This chain connects TRBV12-3 or TRBV12-4 to TRBJ2-1; 7 positions match TRBD2. The CDR3 covers 15 residues. The J segment lost 2 bases and the V segment lost 3 bases, leaving 4 bases of the junction unmatched. The CDR3 region has the DNA TGTGCCAGCAGTTTCGGACTAGTCACCTACAATGAGCAGTTCTTC. Its protein product is CASSFGLVTYNEQFF.

This clonotype was observed a handful of times. This chain connects TRBV12-3 or TRBV12-4 to TRBJ2-1; D is unresolved. This CDR3 has 11 residues. Trimming shortened V by 5 bases and J by 7 bases, and 6 bases separated the two germline ends. Here the CDR3 reads CASSLQNEQFF. DNA for the CDR3: TGTGCCAGCAGTCTCCAAAATGAGCAGTTCTTC.

The rearrangement links TRBV20-1 to TRBJ2-3; 9 bases match TRBD2. With 4 bases clipped from V and 1 base from J, the junction kept 3 bases outside the gene matches. CDR1 is DFQATT, CDR2 SNEGSKA, per germline (reference sequence). There are 14 residues in the CDR3. CDR3 region: CSATSSGGTDTQYF. Here the CDR3 DNA reads TGCAGTGCTACGTCTAGCGGGGGCACAGATACGCAGTATTTT.

This clonotype has just a few counts. The chain links TRBV30 to TRBJ1-5; TRBD1 aligns across 9 bases. Germline V gene data show CDR1 as GTSNPN and CDR2 as SVGIG (reference sequence). After removal of 0 bases from V and 7 bases from J, the junction contained 4 bases not matched to a gene. The CDR3 consists of 14 residues. CDR3 loop: CAWSVGTGNQPQHF. In DNA, the CDR3 is TGTGCCTGGAGTGTGGGGACAGGGAACCAGCCCCAGCATTTT. The whole variable domain, remainder taken from reference TRBV30 and TRBJ1-5, is SQTIHQWPATLVQPVGSPLSLECTVEGTSNPNLYWYRQAAGRGLQLLFYSVGIGQISSEVPQNLSASRPQDRQFILSSKKLLLSDSGFYLCAWSVGTGNQPQHFGDGTRLSIL.

This clonotype was detected many times. This chain joins TRBV12-3 or TRBV12-4 and TRBJ1-1; D not resolved. CDR3 length: 12 residues. V lost 5 bases, J lost 11 bases, and 15 bases lay in between. This chain's CDR3 is CASSEGEPSAFF. DNA for the CDR3: TGTGCCAGCAGTGAAGGTGAACCCTCGGCTTTCTTT.

This clonotype was counted only a few times. CDR3 residues: CASSRSSQGARVEKLFF. The CDR3 DNA reads as TGTGCCAGCAGCCGGAGTTCACAGGGGGCTAGGGTGGAAAAACTGTTTTTT. V and J are TRBV3-1 and TRBJ1-4, with 9 bases fitting TRBD1. In germline, CDR1 is LGHDT, CDR2 YNNKEL (reference sequence). The CDR3 runs to 17 residues. V was pared by 4 bases and J by 8 bases, with 14 bases of the junction left unmatched.